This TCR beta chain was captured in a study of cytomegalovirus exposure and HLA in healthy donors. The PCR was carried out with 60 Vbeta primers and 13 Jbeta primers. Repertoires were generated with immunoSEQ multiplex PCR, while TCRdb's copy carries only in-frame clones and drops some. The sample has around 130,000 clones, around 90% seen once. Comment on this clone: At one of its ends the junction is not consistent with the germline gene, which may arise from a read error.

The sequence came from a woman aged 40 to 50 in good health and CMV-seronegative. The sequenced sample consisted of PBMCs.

The CDR3 region is CSSSRQGGSYEQYF. The CDR3 DNA follows: TGTTCCAGCAGCCGTCAGGGGGGATCCTACGAGCAGTACTTC. The V gene is TRBV7-9, the J gene TRBJ2-7; D possibly corresponds to TRBD1 (7 bases). Germline CDR1 is SEHNR and CDR2 is FQNEAQ (reference sequence). This CDR3 comprises 14 residues.